The TCR beta chain under discussion was sequenced for a study of beta chain features in type 1 diabetes. As every portion of the isolated RNA was reverse transcribed, the sequencing read expressed TCRB transcripts. The repertoire was sequenced with immunoSEQ multiplex PCR; TCRdb's copy has only in-frame clones and lacks some. In the table there are 550,000 to 850,000 clones, roughly 13% of which are singletons. Study-level results: Patients and controls would be equally affected if PCR favored shorter templates. Shortening that was moderate but significant affected the TCRB CDR3s of Type 1 diabetes patients in all four CD4+ subsets. The naive, central memory and Treg TCRB repertoires of patients appeared to be more similar to one another than those of healthy donors.

V lost 0 bases and J 3 bases, leaving 6 bases between the germline ends. This CDR3 is built from 13 residues. Germline values: CDR1 SGDLS, CDR2 YYNGEE. This clone was seen a few times. As yet, its antigen is unknown. The collection from each donor was one heparinised blood draw averaging about 116 mL. This chain uses TRBV9 with TRBJ1-1; D may be TRBD1 (5 bases). The sequenced material came from naive CD4+ T cells from blood. The receptor comes from a man between 18 and 29 years old with type 1 diabetes. The DNA of the CDR3 is TGTGCCAGCAGCGTAGTAGGGGACACTGAAGCTTTCTTT. It translates to CASSVVGDTEAFF.